The clone carrying this T cell receptor beta chain was counted many times. As yet, its antigen is unknown. The data were taken from a study of CD8 T cells in ankylosing spondylitis. Study-wide results and limits: Reports of some motif variants in reactive arthritis synovial fluid and blood predate this one.

One entry per CDR3 protein, called by TCRdb with MiXCR from the 5' RACE reads. The repertoire holds fewer than 200,000 distinct CDR3 sequences, approximately 20% seen once, with about 8% in the top ten. From germline, CDR1 is SGHDT and CDR2 YYEEEE. Trimming took 2 bases from V and 5 from J; bases not matched to a gene: 10. This CDR3 has 15 amino acids. This receptor was identified in a male donor with ankylosing spondylitis or in good health (not recorded which). V gene TRBV5-6 combines with J gene TRBJ2-7, with 7 nucleotides matching TRBD2. Material: blood, either unsorted or a sorted T cell fraction (not recorded which). The CDR3: CASSLKLAAPHEQYF. In nucleotides, the CDR3 is TGTGCCAGCAGCTTAAAGCTAGCGGCCCCGCACGAGCAGTACTTC. The complete variable domain, with remaining parts taken from reference TRBV5-6 and TRBJ2-7, reads DAGVTQSPTHLIKTRGQQVTLRCSPKSGHDTVSWYQQALGQGPQFIFQYYEEEERQRGNFPDRFSGHQFPNYSSELNVNALLLGDSALYLCASSLKLAAPHEQYFGPGTRLTVT.